This T cell receptor beta chain was recorded in a study of blood T cell repertoires in COVID-19. The table came from immunoSEQ multiplex PCR; TCRdb's copy has only in-frame clones and leaves some out. The profile shows about 78,000 clones, less than 95% of them singletons. The ends were cut back, 4 bases at V and 4 bases at J, with 18 bases in the middle. Germline CDR1 reads SGHNT; CDR2 reads YYREEE (reference sequence). The CDR3 runs 16 residues. This clone has only one observation. Sequenced: peripheral blood. The gene calls are TRBV5-4 and TRBJ2-1, with D perhaps matching TRBD1 (6 bases). This TCR was sampled from a woman in her forties or fifties in a cohort sampled during active COVID-19. The CDR3 bases are TGTGCCAGCAGCGTTGATACAGGGAATTCGTACAATGAGCAGTTCTTC. Residues: CASSVDTGNSYNEQFF.